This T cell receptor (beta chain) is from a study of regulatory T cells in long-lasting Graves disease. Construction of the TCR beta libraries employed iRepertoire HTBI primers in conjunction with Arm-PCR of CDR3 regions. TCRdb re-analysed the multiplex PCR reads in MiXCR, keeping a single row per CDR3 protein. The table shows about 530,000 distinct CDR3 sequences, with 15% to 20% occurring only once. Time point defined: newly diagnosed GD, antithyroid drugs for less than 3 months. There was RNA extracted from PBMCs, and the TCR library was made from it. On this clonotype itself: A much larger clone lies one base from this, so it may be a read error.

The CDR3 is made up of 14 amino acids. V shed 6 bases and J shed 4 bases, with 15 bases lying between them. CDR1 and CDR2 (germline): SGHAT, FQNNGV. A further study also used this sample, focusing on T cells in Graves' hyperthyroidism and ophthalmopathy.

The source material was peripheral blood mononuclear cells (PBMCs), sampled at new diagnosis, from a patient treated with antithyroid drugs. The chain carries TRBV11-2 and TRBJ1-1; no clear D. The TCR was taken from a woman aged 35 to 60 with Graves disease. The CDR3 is CASSPTTRTTEAFF. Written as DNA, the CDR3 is TGTGCCAGCAGTCCTACGACAAGGACCACTGAAGCTTTCTTT.